A selection of T cell receptor beta chains follows, all from one sample in a study of CD8 T cells in Susac syndrome. TCRdb called the immunoSEQ multiplex PCR reads again in MiXCR, with one record for every CDR3 protein. The sample lists about 130,000 distinct CDR3 sequences, under 95% occurring once. Sequencing used CD8+ T cells from PBMCs. These TCRs come from a human donor with multiple sclerosis. Both conserved end residues are part of each CDR3. D genes are given only for firm matches. Rows give clone size only sometimes, using once, few, many, or a class for an expanded clone.

len | j_gene | abundance | d_gene | v_gene | CDR3aa | CDR3nt
12 | TRBJ2-1 | NA | NA | TRBV3-1 | CASSQVREEQFF | TGTGCCAGCAGCCAAGTAAGAGAGGAGCAGTTCTTC
13 | TRBJ2-7 | NA | NA | TRBV6-5 | CASSYGTEYEQYF | TGTGCCAGCAGTTACGGGACCGAATACGAGCAGTACTTC
13 | TRBJ2-5 | NA | NA | TRBV19 | CASRDTSEGTQYF | TGTGCCAGTAGGGACACCTCTGAGGGGACCCAGTACTTC
14 | TRBJ1-1 | NA | TRBD1 | TRBV27 | CASSLTGATTEAFF | TGTGCCAGCAGTCTGACAGGGGCGACGACTGAAGCTTTCTTT
13 | TRBJ2-6 | NA | NA | TRBV5-6 | CASSRDSANVLTF | TGTGCCAGCAGCCGAGACTCGGCCAACGTCCTGACTTTC
14 | TRBJ1-1 | once | NA | TRBV12-3/TRBV12-4 | CASYNLGARTEAFF | TGTGCCAGTTATAATCTGGGGGCTAGAACTGAAGCTTTCTTT
16 | TRBJ2-2 | NA | TRBD1 | TRBV20-1 | CSARAGQGVNTGELFF | TGCAGTGCTAGAGCTGGACAGGGGGTGAACACCGGGGAGCTGTTTTTT
15 | TRBJ2-1 | NA | TRBD2 | TRBV6-2/TRBV6-3 | CASSRRTSGRVEQFF | TGTGCCAGCAGTCGCCGGACTAGCGGGAGAGTTGAGCAGTTCTTC
15 | TRBJ2-3 | NA | TRBD2 | TRBV11-2 | CASSLLAESTDTQYF | TGTGCCAGCAGCTTACTAGCGGAAAGCACAGATACGCAGTATTTT
13 | TRBJ2-7 | NA | TRBD1 | TRBV5-1 | CASGTDRVYEQYF | TGCGCCAGCGGAACCGACAGGGTCTACGAGCAGTACTTC
13 | TRBJ1-2 | NA | NA | TRBV18 | CASSPPEGYGYTF | TGTGCCAGCTCACCACCGGAGGGCTATGGCTACACCTTC
13 | TRBJ2-7 | NA | NA | TRBV20-1 | CSASDLGAHEQYF | TGCAGTGCTAGTGACCTTGGGGCCCACGAGCAGTACTTC
15 | TRBJ2-1 | NA | TRBD2 | TRBV7-9 | CASSPSGTSYNEQFF | TGTGCCAGCAGCCCATCCGGGACTAGCTACAATGAGCAGTTCTTC
14 | TRBJ2-1 | NA | TRBD2 | TRBV3-1 | CASSLGVAGTEQFF | TGTGCCAGCAGCCTGGGGGTAGCGGGAACTGAGCAGTTCTTC
15 | TRBJ2-2 | NA | NA | TRBV29-1 | CSVVANDLNTGELFF | TGCAGCGTTGTCGCCAACGATCTGAACACCGGGGAGCTGTTTTTT
16 | TRBJ2-2 | NA | TRBD1 | TRBV5-4 | CASSFTTGGDPGELFF | TGTGCCAGCAGCTTTACGACAGGGGGTGATCCCGGGGAGCTGTTTTTT
16 | TRBJ2-7 | NA | TRBD1 | TRBV5-5 | CASSVFDRVRSYEQYF | TGTGCCAGCAGTGTATTCGACAGGGTTAGATCCTACGAGCAGTACTTC
16 | TRBJ1-3 | NA | NA | TRBV4-3 | CASSQAPWTDGNTIYF | TGCGCCAGCAGCCAAGCCCCCTGGACAGACGGAAACACCATATATTTT
10 | TRBJ1-1 | few | NA | TRBV29-1 | CSVLQEEAFF | TGCAGCGTCCTACAAGAAGAAGCTTTCTTT
16 | TRBJ2-1 | NA | TRBD2 | TRBV7-9 | CASSSLAGYSYNEQFF | TGTGCCAGCAGCTCTTTAGCGGGATATTCCTACAATGAGCAGTTCTTC
15 | TRBJ2-7 | NA | TRBD1 | TRBV15 | CATSPPAGQGYEQYF | TGTGCCACCAGCCCGCCAGCGGGACAGGGCTACGAGCAGTACTTC
13 | TRBJ1-3 | NA | NA | TRBV7-2 | CASSFGIGNTIYF | TGTGCCAGCAGCTTCGGGATAGGAAACACCATATATTTT
16 | TRBJ2-1 | NA | TRBD2 | TRBV25-1 | CASSELGGSSYNEQFF | TGTGCCAGCAGTGAATTGGGCGGGAGTAGCTACAATGAGCAGTTCTTC
15 | TRBJ1-1 | NA | NA | TRBV7-9 | CASSWDEAMNTEAFF | TGTGCCAGCAGCTGGGACGAGGCCATGAACACTGAAGCTTTCTTT
16 | TRBJ2-7 | NA | NA | TRBV20-1 | CSALVLSISGTYEQYF | TGCAGCGCCCTCGTCCTATCGATAAGCGGAACCTACGAGCAGTACTTC
15 | TRBJ1-5 | NA | NA | TRBV4-1 | CASSQDIGAGQPQHF | TGCGCCAGCAGCCAAGATATAGGGGCCGGCCAGCCCCAGCATTTT
15 | TRBJ1-3 | few | NA | TRBV6-1 | CASSEEGPTVGTIYF | TGTGCCAGCAGTGAGGAGGGACCCACCGTGGGCACCATATATTTT
16 | TRBJ2-1 | NA | TRBD2 | TRBV3-1 | CASSLPGTSPYNEQFF | TGTGCCAGCAGCCTCCCCGGGACTAGCCCCTACAATGAGCAGTTCTTC
16 | TRBJ1-5 | NA | NA | TRBV4-1 | CASSMGPGGSNQPQHF | TGCGCCAGCAGCATGGGTCCCGGGGGAAGCAATCAGCCCCAGCATTTT
10 | TRBJ1-1 | NA | NA | TRBV29-1 | CSVARPEAFF | TGCAGCGTTGCCCGCCCCGAAGCTTTCTTT
12 | TRBJ2-1 | NA | NA | TRBV4-1 | CASSQMGGEQFF | TGCGCCAGCAGCCAAATGGGTGGTGAGCAGTTCTTC
15 | TRBJ2-6 | NA | NA | TRBV15 | CATSRDEQGGNVLTF | TGTGCCACCAGCAGAGATGAGCAGGGCGGCAACGTCCTGACTTTC
13 | TRBJ1-2 | NA | NA | TRBV27 | CASRVTVGYGYTF | TGTGCCAGCCGAGTGACAGTTGGCTATGGCTACACCTTC
14 | TRBJ2-5 | NA | NA | TRBV5-1 | CASSGAEPQETQYF | TGCGCCAGCAGCGGCGCGGAACCCCAAGAGACCCAGTACTTC
14 | TRBJ2-3 | NA | NA | TRBV13 | CASSLRRMIDTQYF | TGTGCCAGCAGCTTACGGAGAATGATTGATACGCAGTATTTT
13 | TRBJ2-5 | few | NA | TRBV7-4 | CASSLGSQETQYF | TGTGCCAGCAGCTTAGGGTCGCAAGAGACCCAGTACTTC
14 | TRBJ1-3 | NA | TRBD1 | TRBV6-5 | CASSTGGSGNTIYF | TGTGCCAGCAGCACAGGGGGGTCTGGAAACACCATATATTTT
13 | TRBJ2-2 | NA | NA | TRBV6-1 | CASSVLITGELFF | TGTGCCAGCAGTGTCCTGATCACCGGGGAGCTGTTTTTT
14 | TRBJ1-5 | NA | NA | TRBV6-5 | CASSATGSNQPQHF | TGTGCCAGCAGTGCTACAGGTAGCAATCAGCCCCAGCATTTT
14 | TRBJ2-4 | NA | NA | TRBV7-9 | CASSFQGAKNIQYF | TGTGCCAGCAGCTTCCAGGGGGCCAAAAACATTCAGTACTTC
15 | TRBJ2-5 | NA | NA | TRBV29-1 | CSVVGASDVPETQYF | TGCAGCGTGGTAGGGGCTAGCGATGTGCCAGAGACCCAGTACTTC
12 | TRBJ2-7 | NA | NA | TRBV29-1 | CSVVTPGREQYF | TGCAGCGTTGTGACTCCAGGGAGGGAGCAGTACTTC
14 | TRBJ2-3 | once | TRBD2 | TRBV25-1 | CASSDPGLEDTQYF | TGTGCCAGCAGTGACCCGGGACTAGAAGATACGCAGTATTTT
16 | TRBJ2-1 | NA | TRBD2 | TRBV14 | CASSHSGRASWDEQFF | TGTGCCAGCAGCCATAGCGGGAGGGCAAGTTGGGATGAGCAGTTCTTC
14 | TRBJ1-2 | once | TRBD1 | TRBV5-4 | CASSLDRGRNGYTF | TGTGCCAGCAGCTTGGACAGGGGGCGAAATGGCTACACCTTC
13 | TRBJ2-1 | NA | NA | TRBV7-9 | CASSFALKDEQFF | TGTGCCAGCAGCTTCGCCCTTAAAGATGAGCAGTTCTTC
14 | TRBJ2-2 | NA | NA | TRBV5-6 | CASSLAQGTGELFF | TGTGCCAGCAGCTTGGCGCAGGGGACCGGGGAGCTGTTTTTT
16 | TRBJ2-1 | NA | NA | TRBV7-8 | CASSLDVGGPHNEQFF | TGTGCCAGCAGCTTAGATGTCGGGGGCCCCCACAATGAGCAGTTCTTC
16 | TRBJ1-2 | NA | TRBD1 | TRBV23-1 | CASSQLDREEYYGYTF | TGCGCCAGCAGTCAACTTGACAGGGAAGAATACTATGGCTACACCTTC
11 | TRBJ2-7 | NA | NA | TRBV27 | CASRLNYEQYF | TGTGCCAGCAGACTGAACTACGAGCAGTACTTC
13 | TRBJ1-1 | NA | NA | TRBV4-1 | CASSQVADTEAFF | TGCGCCAGCAGCCAAGTGGCAGATACTGAAGCTTTCTTT
17 | TRBJ2-3 | NA | TRBD1 | TRBV28 | CASSTIKGQSGTDTQYF | TGTGCCAGCAGTACGATCAAGGGACAGTCGGGAACAGATACGCAGTATTTT
15 | TRBJ2-1 | NA | NA | TRBV7-2 | CASGPMGGSYNEQFF | TGTGCCAGCGGTCCAATGGGAGGTTCCTACAATGAGCAGTTCTTC
15 | TRBJ2-7 | NA | NA | TRBV15 | CATSSPGQLTYEQYF | TGTGCCACCAGCTCCCCCGGACAGTTAACCTACGAGCAGTACTTC
14 | TRBJ2-5 | NA | TRBD1 | TRBV27 | CASSPITGEETQYF | TGTGCCAGCAGTCCCATCACAGGGGAAGAGACCCAGTACTTC